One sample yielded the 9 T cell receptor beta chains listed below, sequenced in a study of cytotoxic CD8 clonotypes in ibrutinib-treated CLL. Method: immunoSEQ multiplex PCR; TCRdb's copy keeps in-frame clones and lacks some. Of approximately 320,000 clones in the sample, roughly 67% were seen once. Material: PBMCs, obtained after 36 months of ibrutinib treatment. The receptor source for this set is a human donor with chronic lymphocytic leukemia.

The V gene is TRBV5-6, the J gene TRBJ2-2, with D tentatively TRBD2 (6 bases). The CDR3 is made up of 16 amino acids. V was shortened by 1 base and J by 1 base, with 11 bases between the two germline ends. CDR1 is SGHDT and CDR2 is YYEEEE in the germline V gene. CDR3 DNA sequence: TGTGCCAGCAGCTTGCCTTGGCGGGAGAACACCGGGGAGCTGTTTTTT. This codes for CASSLPWRENTGELFF. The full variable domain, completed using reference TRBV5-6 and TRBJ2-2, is DAGVTQSPTHLIKTRGQQVTLRCSPKSGHDTVSWYQQALGQGPQFIFQYYEEEERQRGNFPDRFSGHQFPNYSSELNVNALLLGDSALYLCASSLPWRENTGELFFGEGSRLTVL.

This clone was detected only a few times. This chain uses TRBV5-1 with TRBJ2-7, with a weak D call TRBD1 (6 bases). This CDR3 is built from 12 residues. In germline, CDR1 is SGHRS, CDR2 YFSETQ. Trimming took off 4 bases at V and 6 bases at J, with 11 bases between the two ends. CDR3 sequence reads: CASSTQGFEQYF. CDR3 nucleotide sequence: TGCGCCAGCAGCACACAGGGTTTCGAGCAGTACTTC.

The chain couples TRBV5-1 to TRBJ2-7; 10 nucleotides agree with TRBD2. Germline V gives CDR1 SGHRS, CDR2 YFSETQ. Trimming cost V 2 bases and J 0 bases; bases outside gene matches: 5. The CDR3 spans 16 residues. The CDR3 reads CASSLPSGRVSYEQYF. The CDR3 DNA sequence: TGCGCCAGCAGCTTACCGAGCGGGAGGGTCTCCTACGAGCAGTACTTC.

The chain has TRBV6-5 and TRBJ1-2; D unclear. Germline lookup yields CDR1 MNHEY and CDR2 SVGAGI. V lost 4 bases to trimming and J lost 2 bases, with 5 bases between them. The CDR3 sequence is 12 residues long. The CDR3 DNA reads TGTGCCAGCAGTTGGCGGAACTATGGCTACACCTTC. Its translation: CASSWRNYGYTF.

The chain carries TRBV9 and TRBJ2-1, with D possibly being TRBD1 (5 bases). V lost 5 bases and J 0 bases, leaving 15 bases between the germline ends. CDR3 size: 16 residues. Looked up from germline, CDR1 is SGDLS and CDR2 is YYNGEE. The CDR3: CASRPLDSSSYNEQFF. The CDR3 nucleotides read TGTGCCAGCAGACCGCTTGACAGCAGCTCCTACAATGAGCAGTTCTTC.

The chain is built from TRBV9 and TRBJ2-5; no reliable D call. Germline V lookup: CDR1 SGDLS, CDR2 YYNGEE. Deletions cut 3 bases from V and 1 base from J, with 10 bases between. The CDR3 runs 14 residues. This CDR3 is CASSAYDSQETQYF. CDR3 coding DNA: TGTGCCAGCAGCGCGTACGACTCCCAAGAGACCCAGTACTTC.

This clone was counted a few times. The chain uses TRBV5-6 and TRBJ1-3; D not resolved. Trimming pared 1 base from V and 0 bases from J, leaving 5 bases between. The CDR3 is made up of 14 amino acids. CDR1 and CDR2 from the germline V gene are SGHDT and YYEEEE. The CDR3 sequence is CASSLLASGNTIYF. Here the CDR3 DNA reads TGTGCCAGCAGCTTGTTGGCCTCTGGAAACACCATATATTTT.

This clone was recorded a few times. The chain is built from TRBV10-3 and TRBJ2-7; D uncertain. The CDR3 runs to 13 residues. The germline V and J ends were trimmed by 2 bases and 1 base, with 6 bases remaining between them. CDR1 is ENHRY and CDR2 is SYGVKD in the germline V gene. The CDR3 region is CAISEGHSYEQYF. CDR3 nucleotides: TGTGCCATCAGTGAGGGGCATTCCTACGAGCAGTACTTC.

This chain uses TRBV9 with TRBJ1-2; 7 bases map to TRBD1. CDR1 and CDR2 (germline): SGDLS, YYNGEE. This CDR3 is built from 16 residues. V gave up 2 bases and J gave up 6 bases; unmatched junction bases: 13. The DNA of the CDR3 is TGTGCCAGCAGCGTCTCACCACACCCAGGGGGGCATGGCTACACCTTC. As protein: CASSVSPHPGGHGYTF.